The rows below give T cell receptor beta chains drawn from one sample of a study of blood T cells in healthy people across ages. TCRdb reanalysed the 5' RACE reads using MiXCR and keeps one entry per CDR3 protein. The table records 1.5 million to 1.8 million distinct CDR3 sequences, roughly 43% of them present only once. The sequenced sample consisted of blood. These receptors all stem from a young woman in good health. CDR3s include the opening cysteine and the closing phenylalanine or tryptophan. D genes are given only for firm matches. The size of a clone is reported for some rows only, either as once, few or many, or as a class for expanded clones.

D	size	V	J	CDR3	DNA
TRBD1	few	TRBV5-1	TRBJ2-1	CASSILTGGNEQFF	TGCGCCAGCAGCATCTTGACAGGGGGCAATGAGCAGTTCTTC
TRBD1	few	TRBV5-1	TRBJ2-3	CASRAPGQPYTQYF	TGCGCCAGCAGAGCACCGGGACAGCCTTATACGCAGTATTTT
.	.	TRBV4-3	TRBJ2-3	CASSQDHPGAGADTQYF	TGCGCCAGCAGCCAAGATCACCCGGGCGCGGGCGCAGATACGCAGTATTTT
TRBD2	.	TRBV10-3	TRBJ2-5	CAISESASGGYF	TGTGCCATCAGTGAGTCGGCTAGCGGGGGGTACTTC
.	few	TRBV5-6	TRBJ2-7	CASSMVDWTYEQYF	TGTGCCAGCAGCATGGTGGACTGGACCTACGAGCAGTACTTC
.	.	TRBV4-1	TRBJ1-3	CASSHSGYTSGNTKYF	TGCGCCAGCAGCCATTCGGGGTATACCTCTGGAAACACCAAATATTTT
.	.	TRBV30	TRBJ2-5	CAWSPGRETQYF	TGTGCCTGGAGTCCTGGAAGGGAGACCCAGTACTTC
TRBD2	.	TRBV11-2	TRBJ2-3	CASDRLAGMDTQYF	TGTGCCAGCGACCGGCTAGCGGGGATGGATACGCAGTATTTT
TRBD2	.	TRBV10-3	TRBJ2-1	CAISPGGAGGPPYNEQFF	TGTGCCATCAGTCCCGGGGGAGCGGGAGGGCCCCCCTACAATGAGCAGTTCTTC
TRBD2	.	TRBV24-1	TRBJ2-2	CATSDPTSGETGELFF	TGTGCCACCAGTGACCCGACTAGCGGGGAAACCGGGGAGCTGTTTTTT
.	few	TRBV6-6	TRBJ2-5	CASITSGGETQYF	TGTGCCAGCATTACAAGCGGCGGAGAGACCCAGTACTTC
TRBD1	.	TRBV20-1	TRBJ2-7	CSARGVIGQGYYEQYF	TGCAGTGCTAGAGGAGTAATAGGACAGGGGTATTACGAGCAGTACTTC
TRBD2	few	TRBV7-8	TRBJ2-1	CASSLARRPRIAGGEQFF	TGTGCCAGCAGCTTAGCGCGAAGGCCTCGGATCGCGGGAGGAGAGCAGTTCTTC
.	few	TRBV6-5	TRBJ2-1	CASSYDSGEQFF	TGTGCCAGCAGTTACGACTCGGGCGAGCAGTTCTTC
.	.	TRBV27	TRBJ2-3	CATRRVGPSTDTQYF	TGTGCCACCCGGCGGGTAGGGCCTAGCACAGATACGCAGTATTTT
.	many	TRBV7-9	TRBJ2-1	CASSLGSEQFF	TGTGCCAGCAGTTTAGGGTCAGAGCAGTTCTTC
.	once	TRBV20-1	TRBJ2-5	CSARGVAQETQYF	TGCAGTGCTAGAGGTGTTGCCCAAGAGACCCAGTACTTC
.	few	TRBV4-3	TRBJ2-1	CASSQDPTSSYNEQFF	TGCGCCAGCAGCCAAGATCCCACTAGCTCCTACAATGAGCAGTTCTTC
.	.	TRBV12-3/TRBV12-4	TRBJ2-2	CASSPLQTASTGELFF	TGTGCCAGCAGCCCCTTACAGACCGCGAGCACCGGGGAGCTGTTTTTT
.	.	TRBV27	TRBJ2-7	CASSLSIRGSYEQYF	TGTGCCAGCAGTTTATCGATCCGGGGATCCTACGAGCAGTACTTC
.	few	TRBV9	TRBJ1-2	CASRGLGDLKGYTF	TGTGCCAGCAGAGGGCTAGGTGATCTTAAGGGCTACACCTTC
.	few	TRBV29-1	TRBJ2-1	CSVGSPESYNEQFF	TGCAGCGTTGGTTCCCCCGAGTCCTACAATGAGCAGTTCTTC
.	.	TRBV5-1	TRBJ2-1	CASSVADGYEQFF	TGCGCCAGCAGCGTGGCCGATGGCTATGAGCAGTTCTTC
TRBD1	many	TRBV28	TRBJ2-5	CASTAGTGSTQYF	TGTGCCAGCACCGCCGGGACAGGCTCGACCCAGTACTTC
.	.	TRBV7-2	TRBJ2-7	CASSFFSAYEQYF	TGTGCCAGCAGCTTCTTCTCAGCCTACGAGCAGTACTTC
.	once	TRBV2	TRBJ1-5	CASTRGGSGEYQPQHF	TGTGCCAGCACCCGAGGAGGGTCTGGGGAGTATCAGCCCCAGCATTTT
TRBD2	few	TRBV4-2	TRBJ2-4	CASSQERDYKNIQYF	TGTGCCAGCAGCCAAGAGCGGGACTACAAAAACATTCAGTACTTC
.	few	TRBV2	TRBJ1-1	CASSAPGRTEAFF	TGTGCCAGCAGTGCCCCAGGGAGAACTGAAGCTTTCTTT
.	.	TRBV29-1	TRBJ1-5	CSVATDNQPQHF	TGCAGCGTTGCGACAGACAATCAGCCCCAGCATTTT
TRBD2	few	TRBV7-9	TRBJ2-1	CASSTGGAYNEQFF	TGTGCCAGCAGCACCGGGGGGGCCTACAATGAGCAGTTCTTC
.	.	TRBV24-1	TRBJ2-3	CATSDVGTDTQYF	TGTGCCACCAGTGATGTGGGCACAGATACGCAGTATTTT
.	few	TRBV24-1	TRBJ2-5	CATSEPGHGWEETQYF	TGTGCCACCAGTGAACCGGGACACGGATGGGAGGAGACCCAGTACTTC
TRBD1	many	TRBV29-1	TRBJ2-7	CSVGTGIDEQYF	TGCAGCGTCGGGACAGGGATCGACGAGCAGTACTTC
.	.	TRBV10-3	TRBJ2-7	CAISEQNYEQYF	TGTGCCATCAGTGAGCAAAACTACGAGCAGTACTTC
.	few	TRBV9	TRBJ2-7	CASSVDVGLYEQYF	TGTGCCAGCAGCGTAGATGTGGGCCTGTACGAGCAGTACTTC
TRBD1	few	TRBV20-1	TRBJ2-7	CSARDSRTGAYEQYF	TGCAGTGCTAGGGATTCAAGGACAGGGGCCTACGAGCAGTACTTC
TRBD1	many	TRBV6-5	TRBJ2-7	CASSRDRASYEQYF	TGCGCCAGCAGCCGGGACAGGGCCTCCTACGAGCAGTACTTC
.	.	TRBV29-1	TRBJ2-7	CSVQAGIHEQYF	TGCAGCGTTCAGGCAGGGATCCACGAGCAGTACTTC
TRBD2	.	TRBV9	TRBJ2-3	CASGPGLAGGSTDTQYF	TGTGCCAGCGGTCCGGGACTAGCGGGAGGGAGCACAGATACGCAGTATTTT
TRBD1	.	TRBV28	TRBJ1-1	CASSPRDRAKDTEAFF	TGTGCCAGCAGCCCCCGGGACAGGGCGAAGGACACTGAAGCTTTCTTT